The clone carrying this T cell receptor (beta chain) was observed a single time. Antigen unknown. The sample comes from a study of T cell responses to AZD1222 COVID-19 vaccine. Findings of the study overall: Dominant CD4 TCR responses targeted spike regions 160-218 and 743-854. A rise in Spike-specific TCR breadth and depth followed two AZD1222 doses. There were mostly white British donors and more females than males, and clonal diversity was possibly underestimated.

The assay was immunoSEQ multiplex PCR, and TCRdb's table has in-frame clones only and misses some. The sample has over 75,000 clones, 80% to 90% seen once; the top ten hold 31%. CDR3 size: 16 residues. J was trimmed by 8 bases and V by 6 bases; bases with no gene match: 12. The V gene's germline CDR1 is MDHEN and CDR2 SYDVKM. This receptor was identified in an adult in good health. The chain is built from TRBV28 and TRBJ1-4; TRBD1 agrees at 10 bases. The material was peripheral blood, obtained on day 0 of AZD1222 vaccination. CDR3 sequence (DNA): TGTGCCAGCAGCCGCGGGGGACAGGGGCGAAAGGAAAAACTGTTTTTT. Amino acid sequence: CASSRGGQGRKEKLFF.